What follows are 7 T cell receptor beta chains derived from one specimen sequenced in a study of blood T cell repertoires in COVID-19. This table comes from immunoSEQ multiplex PCR, and its TCRdb copy is limited to in-frame clones, with some not included. The sample holds fewer than 50,000 clones, around 85% seen once. Sequenced input: peripheral blood. Receptors originate from a woman of 80 years or more with acute or convalescent COVID-19.

The chain combines TRBV3-1 (or the pseudogene TRBV3-2) with TRBJ2-7, with a tentative D call TRBD1 (6 bases). CDR1 is LGHDT and CDR2 is YNNKEL in the germline V gene (reference sequence). The CDR3 covers 15 residues. V was pared by 0 bases and J by 0 bases, with 9 bases between. In DNA form, the CDR3 reads TGTGCCAGCAGCCAAGATGGGGGCACCTCCTACGAGCAGTACTTC. This sequence encodes CASSQDGGTSYEQYF.

A few counts support this clone. The chain is built from TRBV5-1 and TRBJ2-7; D call uncertain. Trimming shortened V by 3 bases and J by 1 base, and 5 bases separated the two germline ends. CDR1 and CDR2 (germline): SGHRS, YFSETQ. The CDR3 covers 12 residues. This CDR3 reads CASSSQSYEQYF. For the CDR3, the DNA is TGCGCCAGCAGCTCACAATCCTACGAGCAGTACTTC.

V is TRBV3-1 (or the pseudogene TRBV3-2) and J is TRBJ2-7, with D possibly being TRBD2 (6 bases). The germline gives CDR1 LGHDT, CDR2 YNNKEL (reference sequence). This CDR3 is 17 amino acids long. V lost 5 bases and J lost 2, with 22 bases in between. CDR3: CASSDSVGSGPTYEQYF. The DNA of the CDR3 is TGTGCCAGCAGCGACTCCGTAGGTAGCGGCCCTACCTACGAGCAGTACTTC.

V gene TRBV6-6 combines with J gene TRBJ1-4; the D is unclear. The V end was cut by 7 bases, the J end by 7 bases, with 16 bases between. This CDR3 has 14 amino acids. Germline V gene data show CDR1 as MNHNY and CDR2 as SVGAGI (reference sequence). As DNA, the CDR3 is TGTGCCAGCATCCTGGACTTTCGTAGTGAAAAACTGTTTTTT. Its protein is CASILDFRSEKLFF.

The chain has TRBV29-1 and TRBJ1-1; D gene ambiguous. The V gene's germline CDR1 is SQVTM and CDR2 ANQGSEA. This CDR3 spans 16 amino acids. V shed 3 bases and J shed 2 bases, with 19 bases lying between them. DNA for the CDR3: TGCAGCGTTGAGGGTATGGTGGTGGCGACTAACACTGAAGCTTTCTTT. Amino acids: CSVEGMVVATNTEAFF.

This sequence joins TRBV6-5 and TRBJ1-4, with D possibly matching TRBD1 (5 bases). Trimming stripped 6 bases from V and 3 bases from J, with 11 bases between. The CDR3 loop spans 14 amino acids. Germline V lookup: CDR1 MNHEY, CDR2 SVGAGI. In DNA, the CDR3 is TGTGCCAGCAGGCTAGACAGCGCTAATGAAAAACTGTTTTTT. Its protein product is CASRLDSANEKLFF.

The chain combines TRBV5-4 with TRBJ2-6; 7 bases match TRBD1. Germline values: CDR1 SGHNT, CDR2 YYREEE (reference sequence). V was clipped by 4 bases and J by 0 bases; unmatched bases: 10. This CDR3 region has 18 residues. The CDR3 spells CASSPRQGGTSGANVLTF. The CDR3, as DNA: TGTGCCAGCAGCCCGCGTCAAGGGGGCACCTCTGGGGCCAACGTCCTGACTTTC.